A selection of T cell receptor beta chains follows, all from one sample in a study of blood T cell repertoires in COVID-19. Profiling relied on immunoSEQ multiplex PCR, and the TCRdb table lists in-frame clones only, not all of them. In the table there are about 300,000 clones, about 90% of which are singletons. The sample comprised PBMCs or T cells enriched from blood (not recorded which). These receptors all stem from a woman aged 25 to 39 who had recovered from COVID-19. Both conserved end residues are part of each CDR3. D genes are given only for firm matches. The listing skips clone size in some rows; elsewhere it reads once, few, many or a size class.

cdr3_nt	cdr3_aa	d_call	clone_size	v_call	j_call
TGTGCCACCAGCAGAGAACGGGGAGGGAACTATGGCTACACCTTC	CATSRERGGNYGYTF	-	-	TRBV15	TRBJ1-2
TGTGCCAGCAGTTCCACAGGAATGGAGACCCAGTACTTC	CASSSTGMETQYF	-	-	TRBV12-3/TRBV12-4	TRBJ2-5
TGTGCCAGCAGTTCAACAGGGCTACCAACTAATGAAAAACTGTTTTTT	CASSSTGLPTNEKLFF	-	-	TRBV2	TRBJ1-4
TGTGCCAGTAGTATGCGGACTGCGGGCTACACCTTC	CASSMRTAGYTF	-	-	TRBV19	TRBJ1-2
TGCGCCAGCAGCCTAAGCCGGGACAGGGGGCGCGGGATGAACACTGAAGCTTTCTTT	CASSLSRDRGRGMNTEAFF	TRBD1	-	TRBV4-1	TRBJ1-1
TGTGCCATCAGTAGAGGGGGAAACTATGGCTACACCTTC	CAISRGGNYGYTF	-	-	TRBV10-3	TRBJ1-2
TGTGCCAGCAGCCCCCGGGACAGGGGGCCCCTTAACTATGGCTACACCTTC	CASSPRDRGPLNYGYTF	TRBD1	-	TRBV9	TRBJ1-2
TGTGCCAGCAGCGGACAGACGGCCCGGGCTAGCTCTGGAAACACCATATATTTT	CASSGQTARASSGNTIYF	-	-	TRBV7-9	TRBJ1-3
TGTGCCTTTACCCGCCAGGGTTGGGAAGAAAAACTGTTTTTT	CAFTRQGWEEKLFF	-	-	TRBV30	TRBJ1-4
TGTGCCGCGGCAGCCGGGCCCCGCGGGTCACCCCTCCACTTT	CAAAAGPRGSPLHF	-	-	TRBV19	TRBJ1-6
TGCAGCGTTGACCCTGCGGGGGCCAGCACAGATACGCAGTATTTT	CSVDPAGASTDTQYF	-	-	TRBV29-1	TRBJ2-3
TGTGCCAGCAGTCCCGGGACATCGAACACCGGGGAGCTGTTTTTT	CASSPGTSNTGELFF	-	once	TRBV6-5	TRBJ2-2